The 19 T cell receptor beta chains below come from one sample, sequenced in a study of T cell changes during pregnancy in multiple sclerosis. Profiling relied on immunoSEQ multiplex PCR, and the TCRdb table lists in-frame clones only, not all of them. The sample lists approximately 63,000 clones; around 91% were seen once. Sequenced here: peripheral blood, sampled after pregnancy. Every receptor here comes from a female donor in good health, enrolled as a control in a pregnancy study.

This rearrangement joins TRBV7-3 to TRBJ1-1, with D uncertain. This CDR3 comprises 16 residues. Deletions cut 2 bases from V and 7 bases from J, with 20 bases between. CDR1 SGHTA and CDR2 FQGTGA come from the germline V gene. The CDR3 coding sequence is TGTGCCAGCAGCTTAGGTTCTGCCACGAGAAGAGATGAAGCTTTCTTT. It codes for CASSLGSATRRDEAFF.

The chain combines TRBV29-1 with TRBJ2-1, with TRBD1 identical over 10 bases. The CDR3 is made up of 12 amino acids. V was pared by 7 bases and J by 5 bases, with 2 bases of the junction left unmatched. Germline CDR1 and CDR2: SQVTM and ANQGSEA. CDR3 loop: CSGGTGDNEQFF. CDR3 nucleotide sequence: TGCAGCGGGGGGACAGGGGACAATGAGCAGTTCTTC.

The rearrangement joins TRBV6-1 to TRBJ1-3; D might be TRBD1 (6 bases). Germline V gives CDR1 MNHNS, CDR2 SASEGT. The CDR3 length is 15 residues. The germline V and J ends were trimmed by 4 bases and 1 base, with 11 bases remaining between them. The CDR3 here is CASSVIQGSGNTIYF. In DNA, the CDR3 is TGTGCCAGCAGTGTTATACAGGGATCTGGAAACACCATATATTTT.

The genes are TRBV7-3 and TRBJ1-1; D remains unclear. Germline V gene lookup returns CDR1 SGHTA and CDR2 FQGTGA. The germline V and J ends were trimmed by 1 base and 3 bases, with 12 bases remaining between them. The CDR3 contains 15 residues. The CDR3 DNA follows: TGTGCCAGCAGCTTAAGCAGGTTTCCGGACACTGAAGCTTTCTTT. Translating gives CASSLSRFPDTEAFF.

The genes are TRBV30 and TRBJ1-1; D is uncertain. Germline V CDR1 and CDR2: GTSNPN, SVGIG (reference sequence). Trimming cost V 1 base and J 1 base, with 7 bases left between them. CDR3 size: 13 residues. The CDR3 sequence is CAWSGGSNTEAFF. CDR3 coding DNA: TGTGCCTGGAGTGGAGGGTCGAACACTGAAGCTTTCTTT.

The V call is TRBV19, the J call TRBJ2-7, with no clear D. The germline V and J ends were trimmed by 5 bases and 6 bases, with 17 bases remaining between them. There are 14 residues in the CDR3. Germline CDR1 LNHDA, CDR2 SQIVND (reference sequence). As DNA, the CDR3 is TGTGCCAGTAGTCCTCAAGTGCTTAGTACCGAGCAGTACTTC. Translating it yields CASSPQVLSTEQYF.

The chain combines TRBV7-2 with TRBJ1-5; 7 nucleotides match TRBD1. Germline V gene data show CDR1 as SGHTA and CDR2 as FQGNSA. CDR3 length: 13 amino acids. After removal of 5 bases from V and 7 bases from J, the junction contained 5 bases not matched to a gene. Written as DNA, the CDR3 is TGTGCCAGCAGCACCGGACAGGCCCAGCCCCAGCATTTT. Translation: CASSTGQAQPQHF.

CDR3 sequence reads: CASSWGQDFYGYTF. In nucleotides, the CDR3 is TGCGCCAGCAGCTGGGGGCAGGACTTCTATGGCTACACCTTC. The rearrangement joins TRBV5-1 to TRBJ1-2, with D perhaps TRBD1 (6 bases). CDR1 is SGHRS and CDR2 is YFSETQ in the germline V gene. The length of the CDR3 is 14 residues. V lost 3 bases, J lost 4 bases, and 13 bases lay in between.

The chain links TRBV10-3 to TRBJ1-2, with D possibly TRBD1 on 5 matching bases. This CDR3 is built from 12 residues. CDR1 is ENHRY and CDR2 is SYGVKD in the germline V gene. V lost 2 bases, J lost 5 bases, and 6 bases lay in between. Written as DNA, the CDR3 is TGTGCCATCAGTGAGGGGGGGTATGGCTACACCTTC. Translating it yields CAISEGGYGYTF.

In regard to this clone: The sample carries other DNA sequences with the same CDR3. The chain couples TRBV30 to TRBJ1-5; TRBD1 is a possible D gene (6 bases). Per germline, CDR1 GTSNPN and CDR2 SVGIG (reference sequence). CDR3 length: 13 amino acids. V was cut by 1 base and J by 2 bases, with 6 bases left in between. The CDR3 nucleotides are TGTGCCTGGAGTGCAGGGGGCAATCAGCCCCAGCATTTT. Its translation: CAWSAGGNQPQHF.

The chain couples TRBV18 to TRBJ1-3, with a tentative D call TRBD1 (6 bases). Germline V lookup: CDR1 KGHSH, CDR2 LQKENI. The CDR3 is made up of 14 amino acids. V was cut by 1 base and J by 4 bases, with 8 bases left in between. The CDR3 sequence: CASSPRTEGNTIYF. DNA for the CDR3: TGTGCCAGCTCACCACGGACAGAGGGAAACACCATATATTTT.

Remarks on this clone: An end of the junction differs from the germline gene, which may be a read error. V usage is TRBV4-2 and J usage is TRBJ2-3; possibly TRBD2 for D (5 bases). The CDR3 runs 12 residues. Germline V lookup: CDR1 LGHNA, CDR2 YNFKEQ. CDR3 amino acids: CASSQESDYLVF. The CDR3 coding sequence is TGTGCCAGCAGCCAAGAAAGCGACTATCTGGTTTTT.

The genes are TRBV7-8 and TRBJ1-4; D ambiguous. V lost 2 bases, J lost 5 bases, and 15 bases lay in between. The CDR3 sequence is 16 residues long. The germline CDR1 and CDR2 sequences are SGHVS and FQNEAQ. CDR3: CASSLFGGSSNEKLFF. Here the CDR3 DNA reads TGTGCCAGCAGCTTATTTGGAGGGAGCTCGAATGAAAAACTGTTTTTT.

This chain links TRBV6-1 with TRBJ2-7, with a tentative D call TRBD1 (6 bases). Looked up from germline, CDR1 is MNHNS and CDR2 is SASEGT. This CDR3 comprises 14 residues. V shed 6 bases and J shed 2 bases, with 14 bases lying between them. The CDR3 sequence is CASRGGQLAYEQYF. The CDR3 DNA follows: TGTGCCAGCAGAGGCGGACAGCTCGCCTACGAGCAGTACTTC.

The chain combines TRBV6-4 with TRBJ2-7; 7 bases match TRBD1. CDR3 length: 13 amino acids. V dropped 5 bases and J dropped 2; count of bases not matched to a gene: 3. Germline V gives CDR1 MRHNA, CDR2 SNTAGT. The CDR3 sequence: CASSPRGTYEQYF. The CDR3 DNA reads TGTGCCAGCAGTCCCAGGGGGACCTACGAGCAGTACTTC.

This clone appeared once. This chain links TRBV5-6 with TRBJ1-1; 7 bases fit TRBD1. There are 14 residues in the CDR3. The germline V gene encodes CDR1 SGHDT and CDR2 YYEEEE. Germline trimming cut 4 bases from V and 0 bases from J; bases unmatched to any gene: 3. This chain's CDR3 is CASSRGQLNTEAFF. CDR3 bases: TGTGCCAGCAGCAGGGGACAGCTGAACACTGAAGCTTTCTTT.

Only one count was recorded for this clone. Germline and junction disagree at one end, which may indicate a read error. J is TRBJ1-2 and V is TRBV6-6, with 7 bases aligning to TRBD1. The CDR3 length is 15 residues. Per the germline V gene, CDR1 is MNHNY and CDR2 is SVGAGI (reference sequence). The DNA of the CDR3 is TGTGCCAGCAGCTACTCGGCAGGGGGTAACTATGGCTACACCTTC. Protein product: CASSYSAGGNYGYTF.

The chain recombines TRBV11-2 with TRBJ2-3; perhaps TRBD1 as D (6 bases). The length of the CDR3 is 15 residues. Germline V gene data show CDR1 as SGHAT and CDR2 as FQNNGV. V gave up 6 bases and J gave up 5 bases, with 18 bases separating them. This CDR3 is CASSLLRTAGDTQYF. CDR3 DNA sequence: TGTGCCAGCAGTCTTCTCCGGACAGCCGGAGATACGCAGTATTTT.

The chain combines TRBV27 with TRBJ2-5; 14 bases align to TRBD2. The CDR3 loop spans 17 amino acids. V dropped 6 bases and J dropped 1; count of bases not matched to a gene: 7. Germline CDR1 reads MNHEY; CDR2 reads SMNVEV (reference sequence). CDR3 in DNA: TGTGCCAGCAGCCGAGGACTAGCGGGGGGCGCCCAAGAGACCCAGTACTTC. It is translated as CASSRGLAGGAQETQYF.